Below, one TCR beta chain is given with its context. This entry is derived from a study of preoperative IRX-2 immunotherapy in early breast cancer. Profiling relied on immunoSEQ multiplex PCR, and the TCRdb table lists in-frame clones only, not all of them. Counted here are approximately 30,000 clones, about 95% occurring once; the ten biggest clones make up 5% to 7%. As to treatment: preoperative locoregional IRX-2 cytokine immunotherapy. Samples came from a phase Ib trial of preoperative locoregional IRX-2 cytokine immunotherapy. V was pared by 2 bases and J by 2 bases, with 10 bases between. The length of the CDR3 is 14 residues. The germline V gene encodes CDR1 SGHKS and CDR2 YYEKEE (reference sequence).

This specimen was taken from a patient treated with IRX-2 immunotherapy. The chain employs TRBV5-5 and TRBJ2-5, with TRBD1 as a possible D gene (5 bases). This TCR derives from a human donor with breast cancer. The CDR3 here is CASSFVRTQETQYF. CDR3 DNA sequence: TGTGCCAGCAGCTTTGTCAGGACACAAGAGACCCAGTACTTC. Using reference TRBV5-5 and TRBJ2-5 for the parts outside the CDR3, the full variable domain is DAGVTQSPTHLIKTRGQQVTLRCSPISGHKSVSWYQQVLGQGPQFIFQYYEKEERGRGNFPDRFSARQFPNYSSELNVNALLLGDSALYLCASSFVRTQETQYFGPGTRLLVL.